What follows is one T cell receptor (beta chain) and its context. Its antigen is not identified. Both 60 Vbeta primers and 13 Jbeta primers went into the PCR. Method: immunoSEQ multiplex PCR; TCRdb's copy keeps in-frame clones and lacks some. This table holds roughly 150,000 clones, 65% to 85% found once. The data were taken from a study of cytomegalovirus exposure and HLA in healthy donors. Broader study findings: TCR beta V- and J-gene trimming was later associated with a missense DCLRE1C variant.

Healthy donors of bone marrow made up the group. Sequenced: PBMCs. The sequence derives from a man aged 25 to 40 in good health and CMV-seronegative.

The CDR3 region has the DNA TGTGCCAGCAGCGCAAGGGACAGGGGCACAGATACGCAGTATTTT. This translates into CASSARDRGTDTQYF. V is TRBV5-4 and J is TRBJ2-3, with 9 bases that match TRBD1. V shed 4 bases and J 1 base; nucleotides not matched to a gene: 4. This CDR3 has 15 residues. Germline CDR1 is SGHNT and CDR2 is YYREEE (reference sequence).